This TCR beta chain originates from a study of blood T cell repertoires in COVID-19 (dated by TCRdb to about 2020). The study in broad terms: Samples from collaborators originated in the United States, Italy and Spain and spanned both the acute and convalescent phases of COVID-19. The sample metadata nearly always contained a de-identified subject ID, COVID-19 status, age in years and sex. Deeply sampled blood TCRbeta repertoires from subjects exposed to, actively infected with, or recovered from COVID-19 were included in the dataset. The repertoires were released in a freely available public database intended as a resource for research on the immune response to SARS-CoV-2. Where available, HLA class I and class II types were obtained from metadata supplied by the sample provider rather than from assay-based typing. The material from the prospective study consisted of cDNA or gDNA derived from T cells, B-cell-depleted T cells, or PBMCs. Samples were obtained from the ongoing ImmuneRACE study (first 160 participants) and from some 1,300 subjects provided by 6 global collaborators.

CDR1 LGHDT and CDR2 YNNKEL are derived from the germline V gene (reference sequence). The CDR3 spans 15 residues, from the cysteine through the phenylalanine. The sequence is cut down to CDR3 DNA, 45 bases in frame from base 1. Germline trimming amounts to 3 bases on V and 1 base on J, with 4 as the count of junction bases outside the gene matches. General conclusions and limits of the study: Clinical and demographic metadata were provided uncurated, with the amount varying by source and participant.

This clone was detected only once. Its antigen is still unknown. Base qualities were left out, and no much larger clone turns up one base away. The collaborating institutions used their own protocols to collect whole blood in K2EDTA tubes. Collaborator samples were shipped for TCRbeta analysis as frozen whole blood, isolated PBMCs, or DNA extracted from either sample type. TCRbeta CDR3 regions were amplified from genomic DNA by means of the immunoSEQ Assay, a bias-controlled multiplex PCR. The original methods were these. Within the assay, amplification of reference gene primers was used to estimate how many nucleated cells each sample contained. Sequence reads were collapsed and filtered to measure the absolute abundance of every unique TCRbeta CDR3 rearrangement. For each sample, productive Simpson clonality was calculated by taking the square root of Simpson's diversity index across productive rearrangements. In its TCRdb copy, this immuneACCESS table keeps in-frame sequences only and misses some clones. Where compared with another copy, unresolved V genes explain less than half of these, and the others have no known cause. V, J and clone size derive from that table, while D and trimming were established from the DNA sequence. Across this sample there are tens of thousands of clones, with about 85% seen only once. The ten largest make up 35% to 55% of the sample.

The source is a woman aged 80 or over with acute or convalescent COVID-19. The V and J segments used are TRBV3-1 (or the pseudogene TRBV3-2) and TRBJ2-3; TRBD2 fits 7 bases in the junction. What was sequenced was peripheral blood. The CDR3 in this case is CASSHTGGGTDTQYF. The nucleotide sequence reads TGTGCCAGCAGCCATACGGGGGGAGGCACAGATACGCAGTATTTT.